These 29 T cell receptor beta chains originate from one sample sequenced in a study of blood T cells in healthy people across ages. The second PCR ran about 6 to 11 cycles with a sample-barcoded 5' primer and J-beta primers. MiXCR, run by TCRdb on the 5' RACE reads, gives a single entry per CDR3 protein. The table includes more than 1.4 million distinct CDR3 sequences, roughly 45% detected once. The sample taken for sequencing was blood. These receptors were obtained from a young woman in good health.

The chain recombines TRBV27 with TRBJ2-7, with 7 bases fitting TRBD1. Trimming at V came to 3 bases and at J to 0 bases, leaving 5 bases not matched to a gene. CDR1 and CDR2 (germline): MNHEY, SMNVEV (reference sequence). This CDR3 is built from 15 residues. CDR3 nucleotide sequence: TGTGCCAGCAGTTTGATAACAGGGGACTCCTACGAGCAGTACTTC. Translation: CASSLITGDSYEQYF.

The chain is built from TRBV20-1 and TRBJ2-7; 8 positions match TRBD1. CDR3 length equals 13 residues. The germline CDR1 and CDR2 sequences are DFQATT and SNEGSKA (reference sequence). The V gene end was trimmed by 6 bases and the J gene end by 6 bases; junction bases not matched to a gene: 10. This CDR3 reads CSAPPGQAREQYF. DNA of the CDR3: TGCAGTGCGCCGCCGGGACAGGCCCGCGAGCAGTACTTC.

V gene TRBV9 combines with J gene TRBJ2-5, with a weak D call TRBD1 (5 bases). In germline, CDR1 is SGDLS, CDR2 YYNGEE. V gave up 4 bases and J gave up 1 base, with 11 bases separating them. The CDR3 contains 14 residues. The CDR3 loop is CASSPDSSQETQYF. CDR3 DNA sequence: TGTGCCAGCAGCCCAGACAGTTCCCAAGAGACCCAGTACTTC.

This clonotype was observed a handful of times. The chain employs TRBV10-3 and TRBJ1-5; D remains unclear. The CDR3 covers 13 residues. Germline assignment: CDR1 ENHRY and CDR2 SYGVKD. V lost 2 bases and J lost 7, with 9 bases in between. For the CDR3, the DNA is TGTGCCATCAGTGAGCCCCCGGGGCAGCCCCAGCATTTT. Protein sequence: CAISEPPGQPQHF.

The V and J genes are TRBV20-1 and TRBJ2-3; D remains unclear. CDR3 size: 11 residues. Germline CDR1 and CDR2: DFQATT and SNEGSKA (reference sequence). The germline V and J ends were trimmed by 4 bases and 6 bases, with 8 bases remaining between them. The CDR3: CSATLSDTQYF. CDR3 coding DNA: TGCAGTGCTACCCTTTCTGATACGCAGTATTTT.

In this sample, this clonotype turned up a few times. The rearrangement joins TRBV12-5 to TRBJ2-5, with 8 bases aligning to TRBD2. The trim removed 2 bases at V and 5 bases at J, leaving 13 bases unmatched. Looked up from germline, CDR1 is LGHNT and CDR2 is FRNRAP. The CDR3 totals 17 residues. CDR3 residues: CASGLPHGLAWEETQYF. The CDR3 DNA sequence: TGTGCTAGTGGTTTGCCACACGGACTAGCTTGGGAGGAGACCCAGTACTTC.

This clonotype was counted between two and nine times. The chain links TRBV6-5 to TRBJ1-2; no firm D call. V gave up 4 bases and J gave up 1 base, with 19 bases separating them. The CDR3 contains 17 residues. Germline lookup yields CDR1 MNHEY and CDR2 SVGAGI. As DNA, the CDR3 is TGTGCCAGCAGTTCGTTTCGGAGTTATCCTAATAACTATGGCTACACCTTC. Amino acid sequence: CASSSFRSYPNNYGYTF.

The V and J genes are TRBV4-1 and TRBJ2-7; 14 positions agree with TRBD2. CDR3 size: 16 residues. Germline CDR1 is MGHRA and CDR2 is YSYEKL. The junction had 4 bases not matched to a gene; V was cut back by 0 bases and J by 6 bases. Here the CDR3 DNA reads TGCGCCAGCAGCCAAGACGGACTAGCGGGAGGTCTCGAGCAGTACTTC. As protein: CASSQDGLAGGLEQYF.

The chain has TRBV5-1 and TRBJ1-5, with 8 bases lining up with TRBD1. The junction had 6 bases not matched to a gene; V was cut back by 1 base and J by 6 bases. The V gene's germline CDR1 is SGHRS and CDR2 YFSETQ. This CDR3 contains 15 residues. CDR3 DNA sequence: TGCGCCAGCAGCTTGAACCCAGGGGGCGGTCAGCCCCAGCATTTT. Amino acid sequence: CASSLNPGGGQPQHF.

As regards this clonotype: One base away lies a much larger clone, so this may be a sequencing read error. J is TRBJ2-2 and V is TRBV29-1, with 15 bases lining up with TRBD2. Per the germline V gene, CDR1 is SQVTM and CDR2 is ANQGSEA. This CDR3 has 14 residues. CDR3 residues: CSARTSGRAGGLFF. As DNA, the CDR3 is TGCAGCGCGAGGACTAGCGGGAGGGCCGGGGGGCTGTTTTTT.

The rearrangement links TRBV12-3 or TRBV12-4 to TRBJ1-2; D is ambiguous. This CDR3 contains 13 residues. V was pared by 5 bases and J by 5 bases, with 12 bases between. The chain's CDR3 is CASSVGILYGYTF. Here the CDR3 DNA reads TGTGCCAGCAGTGTAGGCATCTTATATGGCTACACCTTC.

V is TRBV20-1 and J is TRBJ1-1; tentatively, D is TRBD1 (6 bases). Germline loops: CDR1 DFQATT, CDR2 SNEGSKA (reference sequence). The CDR3 sequence is 15 residues long. The germline V and J ends were trimmed by 6 bases and 0 bases, with 17 bases remaining between them. CDR3 DNA sequence: TGCAGTGCCGCGCACGGGGGCAACATGAACACTGAAGCTTTCTTT. The encoded protein is CSAAHGGNMNTEAFF.

This clonotype was observed many times. This sequence joins TRBV20-1 and TRBJ2-7; 8 bases fit TRBD2. V shed 5 bases and J 4 bases; nucleotides not matched to a gene: 4. CDR1 and CDR2 from the germline V gene are DFQATT and SNEGSKA (reference sequence). This CDR3 has 12 residues. The CDR3, as DNA: TGCAGTGCTTCGGGGGGGCTTTACGAGCAGTACTTC. Translation: CSASGGLYEQYF.

For this clonotype: An end of the junction does not agree with germline; a read error may underlie this. The chain carries TRBV5-1 and TRBJ1-2; D remains unclear. CDR3 size: 14 residues. Germline V gene sequence: CDR1 SGHRS, CDR2 YFSETQ. CDR3 sequence reads: CAGSRNAGGNGYTF. In DNA, the CDR3 is TGCGCCGGCAGCCGCAACGCGGGAGGTAATGGCTACACCTTC.

This clonotype came up a few times. DNA for the CDR3: TGCGCCAGCAGCCCCCCCCGGGCGGGACAGGGTAGAGATGAGCAGTTCTTC. Translated, it gives CASSPPRAGQGRDEQFF. The V and J genes are TRBV4-1 and TRBJ2-1; TRBD1 agrees at 9 bases. The CDR3 spans 17 residues. Losses at the gene ends were 4 bases for V and 8 bases for J; bases not matched to a gene: 15. Germline values: CDR1 MGHRA, CDR2 YSYEKL.

The chain combines TRBV7-9 with TRBJ2-3; D not certain. CDR3 size: 13 residues. Germline V CDR1 and CDR2: SEHNR, FQNEAQ (reference sequence). Trimming pared 5 bases from V and 6 bases from J, leaving 12 bases between. The CDR3 DNA sequence: TGTGCCAGCAGCACGCCCCATTGGGATACGCAGTATTTT. Amino acid sequence: CASSTPHWDTQYF.

The chain recombines TRBV6-5 with TRBJ1-6; D call uncertain. The CDR3 runs 16 residues. V was pared by 1 base and J by 0 bases, with 7 bases between. Germline V lookup: CDR1 MNHEY, CDR2 SVGAGI. The CDR3 DNA is TGTGCCAGCAGTTACTTTCCGAGCTCCTATAATTCACCCCTCCACTTT. This encodes CASSYFPSSYNSPLHF.

The genes are TRBV6-6 and TRBJ2-7; maybe TRBD1 (5 bases). V was pared by 5 bases and J by 7 bases, with 15 bases between. CDR3 length: 13 residues. The V gene's germline CDR1 is MNHNY and CDR2 SVGAGI (reference sequence). CDR3 coding DNA: TGTGCCAGCAGTCCACTGACAGCCCCGGAGCAGTACTTC. Translation: CASSPLTAPEQYF.

The genes are TRBV9 and TRBJ2-7, with 11 bases lining up with TRBD2. J gave up 7 bases and V 3 bases, and 9 bases lay outside the gene matches. Germline assignment: CDR1 SGDLS and CDR2 YYNGEE. CDR3 length: 15 amino acids. The CDR3 loop reads CASSAGLAEYNEQYF. In DNA, the CDR3 is TGTGCCAGCAGCGCGGGACTAGCGGAATACAATGAGCAGTACTTC.

V is TRBV6-1 and J is TRBJ2-7; the match to TRBD1 covers 10 bases. From germline, CDR1 is MNHNS and CDR2 SASEGT. V shed 8 bases, J shed 5 bases, and the junction held 15 bases outside the gene matches. This CDR3 spans 16 amino acids. CDR3 sequence reads: CASWGPTGTGAHEQYF. For the CDR3, the DNA is TGTGCCAGCTGGGGCCCAACCGGGACAGGGGCACACGAGCAGTACTTC.

As concerns this clonotype: A read error may explain this, as a much larger clone is one base away. The CDR3: CSVVLAPYEQYF. The DNA for the CDR3 is TGCAGCGTTGTTCTAGCTCCCTACGAGCAGTACTTC. The chain uses TRBV29-1 and TRBJ2-7; tentative D call: TRBD2 (5 bases). CDR3 length: 12 amino acids. The V end lost 4 bases, the J end lost 2 bases, and 9 bases lay between the germline ends. The germline V gene has CDR1 SQVTM and CDR2 ANQGSEA.

The sample holds a few counts of this clonotype. The chain has TRBV7-9 and TRBJ1-2; 8 bases are a match to TRBD1. CDR3 length: 15 amino acids. Trimming at V came to 2 bases and at J to 7 bases, leaving 9 bases not matched to a gene. Germline assignment: CDR1 SEHNR and CDR2 FQNEAQ (reference sequence). CDR3: CASSLTGQGLGGYTF. The CDR3 DNA reads as TGTGCCAGCAGCTTAACAGGACAGGGCCTGGGTGGCTACACCTTC.

This chain uses TRBV6-2 or TRBV6-3 with TRBJ2-7; D is perhaps TRBD1 or TRBD2 (5 bases each). Germline loops: CDR1 MNHEY, CDR2 SVGEGT. There are 12 residues in the CDR3. Trimming stripped 10 bases from V and 5 bases from J, with 15 bases between. Here the CDR3 DNA reads TGTGCCACCAGATCTCAGGGACACGAGCAGTACTTC. Its protein product is CATRSQGHEQYF.

This clonotype has a handful of counts. The chain has TRBV12-3 or TRBV12-4 and TRBJ1-2; TRBD1 matches 9 bases. V lost 0 bases and J lost 6; bases outside the gene matches: 5. This CDR3 spans 15 amino acids. This CDR3 is CASSLAYTGGDGYTF. DNA for the CDR3: TGTGCCAGCAGTTTAGCTTACACAGGGGGCGATGGCTACACCTTC.

The rearrangement links TRBV6-1 to TRBJ2-1; D remains ambiguous. Trimming left V 7 bases short and J 4 bases short, with 5 bases between. This CDR3 is built from 11 residues. CDR1 MNHNS and CDR2 SASEGT come from the germline V gene. CDR3 sequence reads: CASTVYNEQFF. Written as DNA, the CDR3 is TGTGCCAGCACCGTTTACAATGAGCAGTTCTTC.

This chain links TRBV6-6 with TRBJ2-1, with D possibly being TRBD2 (7 bases). V dropped 6 bases and J dropped 8 bases, with 23 bases sitting between them. Germline V CDR1 and CDR2: MNHNY, SVGAGI (reference sequence). The CDR3 runs to 16 residues. Written as DNA, the CDR3 is TGTGCCAGCAGCCCTGGGGGGGGGCGGGCTTCGGATGAGCAGTTCTTC. It specifies CASSPGGGRASDEQFF.

In this sample, this clonotype turned up many times. V usage is TRBV10-3 and J usage is TRBJ2-1; D tentatively reads TRBD1 or TRBD2 (7 bases each). CDR1 is ENHRY, CDR2 SYGVKD, per germline. Trimming removed 5 bases at V and 1 base at J, with 12 bases between. The CDR3 contains 15 residues. CDR3 nucleotide sequence: TGTGCCATCAGTTTCAGGGGGGGTTCCTACAATGAGCAGTTCTTC. Translated: CAISFRGGSYNEQFF.

This clonotype was recorded only once. CDR3 region: CASSPPRRTSTDTQYF. As DNA, the CDR3 is TGTGCCAGCTCACCACCGAGGCGGACTAGCACAGATACGCAGTATTTT. This chain connects TRBV18 to TRBJ2-3, with D possibly TRBD2 on 5 matching bases. The CDR3 is 16 amino acids. The V and J ends lost 0 bases and 0 bases respectively, with 10 bases between them. Germline V gene lookup returns CDR1 KGHSH and CDR2 LQKENI.

The rearrangement links TRBV15 to TRBJ2-7; D might be TRBD1 (5 bases). Looked up from germline, CDR1 is LNHNV and CDR2 is YYDKDF (reference sequence). Trimming took off 0 bases at V and 3 bases at J, with 15 bases between the two ends. The CDR3 covers 16 residues. The CDR3, as DNA: TGTGCCACCAGCAGAGATTTAGACAGATACTTCTACGAGCAGTACTTC. This encodes CATSRDLDRYFYEQYF.